The clone carrying this T cell receptor beta chain was seen a single time. Its target is unknown. This specimen belongs to a study of cytomegalovirus exposure and HLA in healthy donors. Notes on the study in general: It was reported in a later analysis that an Asian-associated ancestry cluster showed fewer N-insertions than the roughly 710-donor mean. Accurate predictions that matched the HLA-A and HLA-B alleles of most subjects were reportedly made from TCR beta sequences. Several V segments, TRBV6-2 and TRBV6-3 among them, could not be told apart and were dropped.

Germline trimming cut 4 bases from V and 6 bases from J; bases unmatched to any gene: 7. The CDR3 extends over 16 amino acids. Germline loops: CDR1 SGHAT, CDR2 FQNNGV. The PCR had 60 Vbeta and 13 Jbeta primers. Here immunoSEQ multiplex PCR was the method, and the copy in TCRdb shows in-frame clones only, minus some. The sample shows some 110,000 clones, more than 70% of them seen only once. This TCR came from a man between 50 and 59 years old in good health and CMV-seropositive. Sequenced material: PBMCs. The V call is TRBV11-2, the J call TRBJ2-3, with 13 nucleotides matching TRBD2. Here the CDR3 reads CASSSGLAGAPDTQYF. The CDR3 DNA sequence: TGTGCCAGCAGCTCCGGACTAGCGGGGGCCCCGGATACGCAGTATTTT.